Presented here are 31 T cell receptor beta chains from one specimen sequenced in a study of response to subunit inactivated influenza vaccine. TCRdb reprocessed the RT-PCR reads via MiXCR and lists one record per CDR3 protein. Seen here are about 570,000 distinct CDR3 sequences, roughly 12% observed once, and the top ten hold roughly a tenth. This specimen was PBMCs from blood, taken on the day of vaccination. The source is a man in his fifties or sixties who received an inactivated influenza vaccine.

This clonotype occurred a few times. V and J are TRBV24-1 and TRBJ2-1; no clear D gene. Germline V gene sequence: CDR1 KGHDR, CDR2 SFDVKD. The CDR3 spans 14 residues. V dropped 0 bases and J dropped 2 bases, with 4 bases sitting between them. DNA for the CDR3: TGTGCCACCAGTGATTTGGACGCCTACAATGAGCAGTTCTTC. Its translation: CATSDLDAYNEQFF.

J is TRBJ1-6 and V is TRBV5-1; tentative D call: TRBD1 (6 bases). Germline-derived CDR1 and CDR2 are SGHRS and YFSETQ. The CDR3 sequence is 14 residues long. Trimming shortened V by 4 bases and J by 9 bases, and 14 bases separated the two germline ends. The CDR3 DNA follows: TGCGCCAGCAGCGTGGGACATCAGGGTTCACCCCTCCACTTT. The encoded protein is CASSVGHQGSPLHF.

The rearrangement uses TRBV28 and TRBJ2-1, with 7 bases identical to TRBD2. The V and J ends lost 4 bases and 9 bases, in that order; junction bases with no gene match: 12. Germline V lookup: CDR1 MDHEN, CDR2 SYDVKM. The CDR3 consists of 15 residues. This chain's CDR3 is CASSSLAEQRFEQFF. The CDR3 DNA follows: TGTGCCAGCAGTTCCCTAGCGGAACAACGGTTTGAGCAGTTCTTC.

This clonotype appeared many times. The J gene is TRBJ2-1, the V gene TRBV7-9; no clear D. CDR3 length equals 12 residues. V dropped 7 bases and J dropped 7 bases, with 11 bases sitting between them. Looked up from germline, CDR1 is SEHNR and CDR2 is FQNEAQ (reference sequence). The CDR3 DNA reads TGTGCCAGCACCCCGGTTAGTAATGAGCAGTTCTTC. Protein sequence: CASTPVSNEQFF.

This clonotype has at least ten counts. V gene TRBV12-3 or TRBV12-4 combines with J gene TRBJ1-5; D is perhaps TRBD1 (5 bases). V lost 0 bases and J 6 bases, leaving 9 bases between the germline ends. CDR3 length equals 14 residues. CDR3 protein: CASSLASGIQPQHF. CDR3 coding DNA: TGTGCCAGCAGTTTAGCGTCAGGGATTCAGCCCCAGCATTTT.

V is TRBV13 and J is TRBJ1-1; no clear D gene. The V end lost 5 bases, the J end lost 11 bases, and 15 bases lay between the germline ends. The CDR3 totals 12 residues. CDR1 PRHDT and CDR2 FYEKMQ come from the germline V gene (reference sequence). The CDR3, as DNA: TGTGCCAGCAGCCTAACGCAGTTTCAGGCTTTCTTT. Translated: CASSLTQFQAFF. The full variable domain, its missing parts supplied by reference TRBV13 and TRBJ1-1, is AAGVIQSPRHLIKEKRETATLKCYPIPRHDTVYWYQQGPGQDPQFLISFYEKMQSDKGSIPDRFSAQQFSDYHSELNMSSLELGDSALYFCASSLTQFQAFFGQGTRLTVV.

The J gene is TRBJ2-7, the V gene TRBV7-9; tentative D call: TRBD2 (5 bases). Trimming removed 0 bases from V and 6 bases from J, with 15 bases in between. Germline V gene data show CDR1 as SEHNR and CDR2 as FQNEAQ (reference sequence). This CDR3 is 15 amino acids long. CDR3 sequence reads: CASSLAQYERSEQYF. CDR3 DNA sequence: TGTGCCAGCAGCTTAGCGCAATATGAGCGGTCCGAGCAGTACTTC.

The chain recombines TRBV6-5 with TRBJ1-2; no firm D call. The CDR3 is made up of 15 amino acids. Per germline, CDR1 MNHEY and CDR2 SVGAGI. V gave up 1 base and J gave up 8 bases, with 17 bases separating them. DNA for the CDR3: TGTGCCAGCAGTTACTGGGTCACCGGGGAACGGGGCTACACCTTC. This translates into CASSYWVTGERGYTF.

Only a few counts were recorded for this clonotype. The chain employs TRBV28 and TRBJ1-1; 7 nucleotides match TRBD1. Losses at the gene ends were 3 bases for V and 1 base for J; bases not matched to a gene: 5. Per germline, CDR1 MDHEN and CDR2 SYDVKM. CDR3 length equals 15 residues. The CDR3 DNA is TGTGCCAGCAGTTTTCCGACAGGGACGAACACTGAAGCTTTCTTT. Translating it yields CASSFPTGTNTEAFF.

This clonotype was observed a handful of times. The rearrangement uses TRBV6-1 and TRBJ1-2; no definite D call. The CDR3 extends over 10 amino acids. V was cut by 6 bases and J by 8 bases, with 7 bases left in between. Germline assignment: CDR1 MNHNS and CDR2 SASEGT. CDR3 nucleotide sequence: TGTGCCAGCAGCTGGACCGGCTACACCTTC. It encodes CASSWTGYTF.

The J gene is TRBJ2-7, the V gene TRBV20-1; D perhaps matches TRBD1 (7 bases). This CDR3 is 15 amino acids long. Between the trimmed V and J ends, which lost 1 base and 5 bases, there was a span of 18 bases. Looked up from germline, CDR1 is DFQATT and CDR2 is SNEGSKA (reference sequence). The CDR3 DNA reads as TGCAGTGCTAGAGCCCTGGCCAGGGGGGTCCACGAGCAGTACTTC. This translates into CSARALARGVHEQYF.

The CDR3 protein is CASSFQYNLNEKLFF. DNA of the CDR3: TGTGCCAGCAGTTTTCAGTACAACCTTAATGAAAAACTGTTTTTT. V and J are TRBV28 and TRBJ1-4; D gene uncertain. V was cut by 3 bases and J by 4 bases, with 12 bases left in between. The germline V gene encodes CDR1 MDHEN and CDR2 SYDVKM. The CDR3 covers 15 residues.

The chain uses TRBV4-3 and TRBJ1-2; maybe TRBD1 (5 bases). Germline CDR1 LGHNA, CDR2 YSLEER. V was clipped by 0 bases and J by 7 bases, with 9 bases between them. The CDR3 spans 13 residues. The CDR3 DNA follows: TGCGCCAGCAGCCAAGAGGGAGGGGTTGGCTACACCTTC. Translating it yields CASSQEGGVGYTF.

The chain has TRBV6-1 and TRBJ2-7, with 10 bases lining up with TRBD1. The CDR3 is made up of 15 amino acids. Trimming removed 6 bases from V and 7 bases from J; junction bases left unmatched: 12. CDR1 and CDR2 from the germline V gene are MNHNS and SASEGT. For the CDR3, the DNA is TGTGCCAGCAGCTCCCCCGGGACAGGGGCTGGGGAGCAGTACTTC. Amino acids: CASSSPGTGAGEQYF.

The rearrangement joins TRBV20-1 to TRBJ1-5, with TRBD1 as a possible D gene (6 bases). Deletions cut 2 bases from V and 0 bases from J, with 14 bases between. The germline CDR1 and CDR2 sequences are DFQATT and SNEGSKA (reference sequence). This CDR3 is built from 16 residues. Written as DNA, the CDR3 is TGCAGTGCTAGAACCCGGACAGTTTATAGCAATCAGCCCCAGCATTTT. This translates into CSARTRTVYSNQPQHF.

This clonotype was picked up many times. This sequence joins TRBV6-1 and TRBJ1-1, with a tentative D call TRBD1 (5 bases). There are 13 residues in the CDR3. Between the trimmed V and J ends, which lost 6 bases and 2 bases, there was a span of 10 bases. Germline values: CDR1 MNHNS, CDR2 SASEGT. CDR3 nucleotides: TGTGCCAGCAGCAAACAGGAAAACACTGAAGCTTTCTTT. Translating it yields CASSKQENTEAFF.

This clonotype was observed many times. The V gene is TRBV10-3, the J gene TRBJ2-3; 8 positions agree with TRBD2. With 2 bases clipped from V and 5 bases from J, the junction kept 0 bases outside the gene matches. The V gene's germline CDR1 is ENHRY and CDR2 SYGVKD. The CDR3 runs 13 residues. As DNA, the CDR3 is TGTGCCATCAGTGAGACTAGCGGAGATACGCAGTATTTT. Protein sequence: CAISETSGDTQYF.

The V call is TRBV30, the J call TRBJ2-1; no clear D gene. This CDR3 has 12 amino acids. The V end was cut by 3 bases, the J end by 7 bases, with 10 bases between. CDR1 GTSNPN and CDR2 SVGIG come from the germline V gene (reference sequence). This CDR3 is CAWSSSWNEQFF. CDR3 nucleotide sequence: TGTGCCTGGAGCAGTTCCTGGAATGAGCAGTTCTTC.

The chain links TRBV4-3 to TRBJ2-1; TRBD1 matches at 7 bases. V dropped 1 base and J dropped 8; count of bases not matched to a gene: 8. CDR1 and CDR2 from the germline V gene are LGHNA and YSLEER. The CDR3 is made up of 15 amino acids. CDR3 region: CASSQVGTRGHEQFF. Written as DNA, the CDR3 is TGCGCCAGCAGCCAAGTTGGGACAAGGGGGCATGAGCAGTTCTTC.

This chain links TRBV10-2 with TRBJ1-2; the match to TRBD1 covers 7 bases. In germline, CDR1 is WSHSY, CDR2 SAAADI. Trimming cost V 10 bases and J 2 bases; bases outside gene matches: 13. The CDR3 spans 15 residues. CDR3 loop: CATLGDGTANYGYTF. Written as DNA, the CDR3 is TGCGCCACCCTGGGGGATGGGACAGCCAACTATGGCTACACCTTC.

This chain joins TRBV3-1 and TRBJ2-7; the match to TRBD1 covers 8 bases. The V segment lost 1 base and the J segment 3 bases; nucleotides outside the gene matches: 5. The germline V gene has CDR1 LGHDT and CDR2 YNNKEL (reference sequence). The CDR3 has 15 residues. The CDR3 spells CASSQGGQGNYEQYF. CDR3 nucleotides: TGTGCCAGCAGCCAAGGCGGACAGGGAAACTACGAGCAGTACTTC.

This clonotype was picked up a small number of times. The V gene is TRBV11-2, the J gene TRBJ1-2; D may be TRBD1 (5 bases). This CDR3 has 14 residues. Germline V CDR1 and CDR2: SGHAT, FQNNGV. The germline V and J ends were trimmed by 3 bases and 8 bases, with 16 bases remaining between them. The CDR3, as DNA: TGTGCCAGCAGCTTTCCTCAGGGCTCGGGAGGCTACACCTTC. This encodes CASSFPQGSGGYTF.

In its sample, this clonotype was seen many times. CDR3 protein: CASSLWISYEQYF. In nucleotides, the CDR3 is TGTGCCAGCAGCTTATGGATTAGCTACGAGCAGTACTTC. J is TRBJ2-7 and V is TRBV11-2; D not resolved. CDR1 and CDR2 from the germline V gene are SGHAT and FQNNGV. Trimming shortened V by 2 bases and J by 3 bases, and 8 bases separated the two germline ends. The CDR3 runs 13 residues.

CDR3 DNA sequence: TGCGCCAGCAGCCCGGTAGGGCGTCGGCGGGGCGGGGAGACCCAGTACTTC. The encoded protein is CASSPVGRRRGGETQYF. The chain employs TRBV4-1 and TRBJ2-5, with a possible D match to TRBD2 (6 bases). The CDR3 sequence is 17 residues long. Looked up from germline, CDR1 is MGHRA and CDR2 is YSYEKL. Trimming took off 4 bases at V and 5 bases at J, with 23 bases between the two ends.

As for this clonotype: This may be a read error, as it is one base from a much larger clone. This sequence joins TRBV20-1 and TRBJ2-3, with D maybe TRBD2 (6 bases). CDR3 length: 15 residues. Germline V gene data show CDR1 as DFQATT and CDR2 as SNEGSKA (reference sequence). The CDR3 DNA follows: TGCAGTGTTAGAAGCAGTCAACGGGGGACAGATACGCAGTATTTT. This sequence encodes CSVRSSQRGTDTQYF.

This clonotype was detected only a few times. This rearrangement joins TRBV7-2 to TRBJ2-7, with D possibly TRBD1 on 6 matching bases. The CDR3 has 13 amino acids. The germline CDR1 and CDR2 sequences are SGHTA and FQGNSA. V lost 4 bases and J 5 bases, leaving 12 bases between the germline ends. The CDR3 reads CASSSPGTNEQYF. CDR3 nucleotide sequence: TGTGCCAGCAGCTCACCCGGGACAAACGAGCAGTACTTC.

This clonotype has at least ten counts. This chain links TRBV5-1 with TRBJ2-7; no clear D. From germline, CDR1 is SGHRS and CDR2 YFSETQ. The CDR3 has 14 residues. Trimming cost V 0 bases and J 0 bases, with 7 bases left between them. This CDR3 is CASSLGLGSYEQYF. CDR3 sequence (DNA): TGCGCCAGCAGCTTGGGCTTAGGCTCCTACGAGCAGTACTTC.

This clonotype showed up many times. This chain links TRBV5-1 with TRBJ2-3; D is undetermined. Germline V lookup: CDR1 SGHRS, CDR2 YFSETQ. Trimming shortened V by 3 bases and J by 0 bases, and 5 bases separated the two germline ends. This CDR3 comprises 13 residues. CDR3 DNA sequence: TGCGCCAGCAGCTCGGCTAGCACAGATACGCAGTATTTT. Amino acids: CASSSASTDTQYF.

This rearrangement joins TRBV10-3 to TRBJ2-7; possible D gene TRBD2, 5 bases. The CDR3 totals 17 residues. V was cut by 2 bases and J by 4 bases, with 21 bases left in between. Germline CDR1 and CDR2: ENHRY and SYGVKD. CDR3 DNA: TGTGCCATCAGTGAGGCCCGCGTCCTGAGGGTCGGTTACGAGCAGTACTTC. Translation gives CAISEARVLRVGYEQYF.

The chain has TRBV5-1 and TRBJ2-1; D ambiguous. Trimming stripped 7 bases from V and 10 bases from J, with 21 bases between. CDR3 length: 14 residues. Per the germline V gene, CDR1 is SGHRS and CDR2 is YFSETQ. CDR3 coding DNA: TGCGCCAGCGGGGTTGGGCCCAAAGAAGCCGAGCAGTTCTTC. Its protein product is CASGVGPKEAEQFF.

V is TRBV20-1 and J is TRBJ1-6; possible D gene TRBD1, 5 bases. V was cut by 0 bases and J by 10 bases, with 10 bases left in between. The germline V gene encodes CDR1 DFQATT and CDR2 SNEGSKA (reference sequence). The CDR3 runs 13 residues. The CDR3 DNA sequence: TGCAGTGCTAGAGAGACGGGGCGGTCACCCCTCCACTTT. This encodes CSARETGRSPLHF.